This T cell receptor beta chain came from a study of T cell changes during pregnancy in multiple sclerosis. The table came from immunoSEQ multiplex PCR; TCRdb's copy has only in-frame clones and leaves some out. Of about 68,000 clones in the sample, about 90% were seen once. CDR1 is MNHEY, CDR2 SMNVEV, per germline (reference sequence). This CDR3 comprises 12 residues. Deletions cut 6 bases from V and 8 bases from J, with 13 bases between. The clonotype originates from a female donor with multiple sclerosis, enrolled in a pregnancy study. The gene calls are TRBV27 and TRBJ1-1; D ambiguous. The specimen comprised peripheral blood, sampled in the second trimester of pregnancy. DNA of the CDR3: TGTGCCAGCAGCCGCGGGGTGGAGGAAGCTTTCTTT. Its translation: CASSRGVEEAFF.